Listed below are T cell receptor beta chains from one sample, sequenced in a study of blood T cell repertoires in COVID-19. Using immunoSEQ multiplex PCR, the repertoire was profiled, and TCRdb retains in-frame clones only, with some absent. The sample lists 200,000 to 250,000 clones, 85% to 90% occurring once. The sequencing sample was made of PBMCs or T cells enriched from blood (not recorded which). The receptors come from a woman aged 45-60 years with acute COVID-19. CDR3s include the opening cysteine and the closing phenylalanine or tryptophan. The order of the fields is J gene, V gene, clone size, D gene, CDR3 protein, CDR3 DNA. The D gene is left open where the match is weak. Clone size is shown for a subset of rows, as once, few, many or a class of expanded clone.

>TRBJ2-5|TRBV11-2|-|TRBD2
CASSPTRTSYETQYF
TGTGCCAGCAGCCCGACCCGGACTAGCTATGAGACCCAGTACTTC
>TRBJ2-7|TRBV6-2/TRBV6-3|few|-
CASSYPGSRSYEQYF
TGTGCCAGCAGTTACCCGGGAAGCCGATCCTACGAGCAGTACTTC
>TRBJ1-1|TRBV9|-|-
CASTLLPGGADEAFF
TGTGCCAGCACCCTTTTGCCGGGGGGGGCGGATGAAGCTTTCTTT
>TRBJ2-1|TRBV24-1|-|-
CATSEYRAGNEQFF
TGTGCCACCAGTGAGTACAGGGCCGGCAATGAGCAGTTCTTC
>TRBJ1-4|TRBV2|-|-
CASISRPGSNEKLFF
TGTGCCAGCATTAGTAGACCCGGGAGTAATGAAAAACTGTTTTTT
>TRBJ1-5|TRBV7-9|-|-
CASSLAVGGHQPQHF
TGTGCCAGCAGCTTAGCGGTAGGAGGGCATCAGCCCCAGCATTTT
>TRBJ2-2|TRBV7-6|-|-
CASSLAFGSTNTGELFF
TGTGCCAGCAGCTTAGCATTTGGTAGCACGAACACCGGGGAGCTGTTTTTT
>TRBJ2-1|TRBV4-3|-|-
CASSQEPGAYNEQFF
TGCGCCAGCAGCCAAGAACCCGGAGCCTACAATGAGCAGTTCTTC
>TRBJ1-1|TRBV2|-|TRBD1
CASRGDSNMNTEAFF
TGTGCCAGCAGGGGGGACAGTAACATGAACACTGAAGCTTTCTTT
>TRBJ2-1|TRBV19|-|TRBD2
CASSFGLGDNEQFF
TGTGCCAGTAGTTTCGGACTAGGAGACAATGAGCAGTTCTTC
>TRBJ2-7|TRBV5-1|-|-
CASSSDSSYEQYF
TGCGCCAGCAGTTCTGACAGCTCCTACGAGCAGTACTTC
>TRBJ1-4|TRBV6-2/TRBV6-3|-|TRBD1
CASSLGQAGAEKLFF
TGTGCCAGCAGTTTGGGACAGGCCGGTGCAGAAAAACTGTTTTTT
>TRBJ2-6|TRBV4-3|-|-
CASSHRTFSGANVLTF
TGCGCCAGCAGCCATCGGACTTTCTCGGGGGCCAACGTCCTGACTTTC
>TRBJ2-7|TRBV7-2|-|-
CASSEDYNSYEQYF
TGTGCCAGCAGCGAGGACTATAATTCCTACGAGCAGTACTTC
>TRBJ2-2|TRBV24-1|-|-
CATSVDNTNTGELFF
TGTGCCACCAGCGTTGACAACACGAACACCGGGGAGCTGTTTTTT
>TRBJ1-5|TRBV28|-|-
CASSRTDSNSNQPQHF
TGTGCCAGCAGTCGAACGGACAGTAATAGCAATCAGCCCCAGCATTTT
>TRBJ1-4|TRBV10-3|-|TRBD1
CAISESGQGPEKLFF
TGTGCCATCAGTGAGTCTGGACAGGGTCCTGAAAAACTGTTTTTT
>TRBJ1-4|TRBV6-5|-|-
CASSYSLGSREKLFF
TGTGCCAGCAGTTACTCGCTAGGGAGTCGCGAAAAACTGTTTTTT
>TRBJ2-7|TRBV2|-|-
CASSESGSGYYEQYF
TGTGCCAGCAGTGAAAGCGGCTCGGGGTACTACGAGCAGTACTTC
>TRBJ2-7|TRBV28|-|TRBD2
CASKRVGGRKLYEQYF
TGTGCCAGCAAGAGGGTAGGCGGGAGGAAACTCTACGAGCAGTACTTC
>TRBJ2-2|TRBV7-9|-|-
CASSLLRLNTGELFF
TGTGCCAGCAGCTTACTTCGACTGAACACCGGGGAGCTGTTTTTT
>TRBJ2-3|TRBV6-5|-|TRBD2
CASSYQRGGTDTQYF
TGTGCCAGCAGTTACCAGCGGGGAGGCACAGATACGCAGTATTTT
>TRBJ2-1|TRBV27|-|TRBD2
CASSILAGGGWGEQFF
TGTGCCAGCAGCATACTAGCGGGAGGGGGTTGGGGTGAGCAGTTCTTC
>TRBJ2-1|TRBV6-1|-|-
CASSDQRGRGEQFF
TGTGCCAGCAGTGACCAAAGGGGAAGGGGTGAGCAGTTCTTC
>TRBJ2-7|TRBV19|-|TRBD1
CASSINGDRYEQYF
TGTGCCAGTAGTATAAATGGGGACAGGTACGAGCAGTACTTC
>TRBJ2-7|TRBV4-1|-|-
CASSQDPRVYEQYF
TGCGCCAGCAGCCAAGATCCGCGGGTCTACGAGCAGTACTTC
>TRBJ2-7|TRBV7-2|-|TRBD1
CASSSPGTGGYEQYF
TGTGCCAGCAGCTCTCCCGGGACAGGGGGTTACGAGCAGTACTTC
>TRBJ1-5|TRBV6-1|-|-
CASSDPRQYSNQPQHF
TGTGCCAGCAGTGACCCCCGACAGTATAGCAATCAGCCCCAGCATTTT
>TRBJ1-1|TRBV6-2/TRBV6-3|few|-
CASSYERAAFF
TGTGCCAGCAGTTACGAGAGGGCGGCTTTCTTT
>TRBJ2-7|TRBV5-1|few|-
CASSWGRVYEQYF
TGCGCCAGCAGCTGGGGCAGGGTCTACGAGCAGTACTTC
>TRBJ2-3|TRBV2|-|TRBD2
CASSTSGPNTDTQYF
TGTGCCAGCAGTACTAGCGGGCCAAACACAGATACGCAGTATTTT
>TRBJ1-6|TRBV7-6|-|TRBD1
CASSSVTGGNSPLHF
TGTGCCAGCAGCTCCGTGACAGGGGGTAATTCACCCCTCCACTTT
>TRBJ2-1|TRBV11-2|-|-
CASSLGDFINNEQFF
TGTGCCAGCAGTCTAGGGGACTTTATCAACAATGAGCAGTTCTTC
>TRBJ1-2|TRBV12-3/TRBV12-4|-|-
CASSPALYGYTF
TGTGCCAGCAGTCCCGCACTCTATGGCTACACCTTC
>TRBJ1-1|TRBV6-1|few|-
CASSEHGVGTEAFF
TGTGCCAGCAGTGAACACGGGGTAGGCACTGAAGCTTTCTTT
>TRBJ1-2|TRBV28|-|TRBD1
CASSFGLGQILLWDTF
TGTGCCAGCAGTTTCGGTTTGGGACAGATCCTTCTATGGGACACCTTC
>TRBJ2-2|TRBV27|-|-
CASSKEGRTGELFF
TGTGCCAGCAGTAAGGAGGGCCGAACCGGGGAGCTGTTTTTT
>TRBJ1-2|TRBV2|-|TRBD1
CASIVLLGGGGGYTF
TGTGCCAGCATTGTCCTCTTGGGCGGAGGGGGCGGCTACACCTTC
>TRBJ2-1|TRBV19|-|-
CASSMETSSYNEQFF
TGTGCCAGTAGTATGGAGACGAGCTCCTACAATGAGCAGTTCTTC
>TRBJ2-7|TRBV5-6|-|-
CASSLAVGEGYEQYF
TGTGCCAGCAGCTTGGCCGTGGGAGAGGGCTACGAGCAGTACTTC
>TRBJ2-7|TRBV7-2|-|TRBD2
CASSSGRGLDYEQYF
TGTGCCAGCAGCTCAGGGAGAGGACTAGACTACGAGCAGTACTTC
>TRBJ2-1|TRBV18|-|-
CASSPREFDEQFF
TGTGCCAGCTCACCACGAGAGTTCGATGAGCAGTTCTTC
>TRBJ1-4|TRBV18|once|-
CASSPGHREKLFF
TGTGCCAGCTCACCAGGACATCGGGAAAAACTGTTTTTT
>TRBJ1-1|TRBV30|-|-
CAWSIPPTEAFF
TGTGCCTGGAGTATTCCCCCGACTGAAGCTTTCTTT
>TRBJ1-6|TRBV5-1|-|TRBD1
CASSALGTGLGSPLHF
TGCGCCAGCAGCGCCCTCGGGACAGGGCTGGGATCACCCCTCCACTTT
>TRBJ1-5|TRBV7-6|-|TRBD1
CASSLQTGLNQPQHF
TGTGCCAGCAGCTTACAGACAGGGCTCAATCAGCCCCAGCATTTT
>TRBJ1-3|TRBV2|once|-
CASHDSYSGNTIYF
TGTGCCAGCCACGACAGTTACTCTGGAAACACCATATATTTT
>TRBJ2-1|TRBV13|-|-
CASSLDTPYNEQFF
TGTGCCAGCAGCTTAGACACGCCATACAATGAGCAGTTCTTC
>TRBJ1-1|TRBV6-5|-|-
CASTPLARVAEAFF
TGTGCCAGCACCCCCCTCGCCAGGGTGGCTGAAGCTTTCTTT
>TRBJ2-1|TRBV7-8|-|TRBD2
CASSSLAGGGNEQFF
TGTGCCAGCAGCTCACTAGCGGGAGGGGGGAATGAGCAGTTCTTC
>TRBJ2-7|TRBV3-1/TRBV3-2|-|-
CASSQDLASDSYEQYF
TGTGCCAGCAGCCAAGATTTAGCTAGCGACTCCTACGAGCAGTACTTC
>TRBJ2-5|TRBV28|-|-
CASPPHSQETQYF
TGTGCCAGCCCACCCCACAGCCAAGAGACCCAGTACTTC
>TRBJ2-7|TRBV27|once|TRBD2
CASSRLLRERYEQYF
TGTGCCAGCAGCCGACTACTGCGGGAGAGGTACGAGCAGTACTTC
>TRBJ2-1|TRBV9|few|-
CASSDLRNEQFF
TGTGCCAGCAGCGACCTTCGGAATGAGCAGTTCTTC
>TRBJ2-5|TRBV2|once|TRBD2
CAGGLAGVRETQYF
TGTGCCGGGGGACTAGCGGGAGTAAGAGAGACCCAGTACTTC
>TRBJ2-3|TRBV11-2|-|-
CASSSGGPKYF
TGTGCCAGCAGTTCCGGGGGACCCAAGTATTTT
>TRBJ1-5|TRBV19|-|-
CASSIESTGLRSNQPQHF
TGTGCCAGTAGTATAGAAAGTACAGGTTTGCGGAGCAATCAGCCCCAGCATTTT
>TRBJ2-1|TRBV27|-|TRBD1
CASSEHYRDSRYNEQFF
TGTGCCAGCAGTGAACACTACCGGGACAGTCGGTACAATGAGCAGTTCTTC
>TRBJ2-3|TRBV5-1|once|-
CASSLAFRVVFDTQYF
TGCGCCAGCAGCTTGGCCTTTCGGGTGGTTTTCGATACGCAGTATTTT
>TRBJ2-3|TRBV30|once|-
CACLGASTDTQYF
TGTGCCTGCTTAGGAGCAAGCACAGATACGCAGTATTTT